This T cell receptor (beta chain) was obtained from a study of blood T cell repertoires in COVID-19 (dated by TCRdb to between 2020 and 2021). Regarding the study in general: Samples covering the acute and convalescent phases of COVID-19 were provided by collaborators in the United States, Italy and Spain. The prospective study material was composed of cDNA or gDNA derived from T cells, B-cell-depleted T cells, or PBMCs. The repertoires were made available in a free public database intended to serve as a resource for research on the immune response to SARS-CoV-2. Nearly every sample came with metadata listing a de-identified subject ID, COVID-19 status, age in years and sex. Samples were obtained from the ongoing ImmuneRACE study (first 160 participants) and from over 1,000 subjects provided by 6 global collaborators. Where available, HLA class I and class II types were taken from metadata supplied by the sample provider and were not determined by assay-based typing. Subjects who had been exposed to COVID-19, were actively infected with it, or had recovered from it provided the deeply sampled blood TCRbeta repertoires that made up the dataset.

TCRbeta CDR3 regions were amplified from genomic DNA using the immunoSEQ Assay, a bias-controlled multiplex PCR. Under the source paper's analysis protocol: Nucleated cell counts per sample were estimated from amplification of reference gene primers within the assay. Sequence reads were collapsed and filtered to measure the absolute abundance of every unique TCRbeta CDR3 rearrangement. For each sample, productive Simpson clonality was calculated as the square root of Simpson's diversity index over productive rearrangements. Not all clones reach the TCRdb copy of this immuneACCESS table, which keeps in-frame sequences only. Checked studies attribute under half of the gap to unresolved V genes and leave the rest unexplained. That table is the source of V, J and clone size, and D and trimming were worked out from the DNA. Present in this sample are about 62,000 clones, more than 80% of which were seen just once. The top ten hold more than 15% of the sample.

Germline trimming amounts to 5 bases on V and 0 bases on J, with 16 as the count of junction bases outside the gene matches. Via the germline V gene, CDR1 is SGHVS and CDR2 FQNEAQ. The CDR3 holds 19 amino acids from the cysteine to the phenylalanine. The entry retains the CDR3 DNA only, 57 bases that are in frame from base 1. At one collaborating source in Seattle, patients were enrolled during active infection and were followed longitudinally through the course of disease. The collaborating institutions used their own protocols to collect whole blood in K2EDTA tubes. For TCRbeta analysis, collaborators shipped samples in one of three forms: frozen whole blood, isolated PBMCs, or DNA extracted from either of those sample types. This clone has more than one count but fewer than ten. The antigen this receptor binds is unknown. Base qualities were left out, and no much larger clone turns up one base away.

Broader findings and caveats from the paper: The amount of clinical and demographic metadata varied by source and participant and was provided uncurated.

Specimen: peripheral blood. The origin of this receptor is a woman aged 60-75 years with COVID-19, enrolled during active disease. The chain is made from TRBV7-8 and TRBJ2-7; TRBD2 aligns with 10 central bases. The DNA is as follows: TGTGCCAGCAGCCCCGGACTAGCGGTGTCGAAAACCAGCTCCTACGAGCAGTACTTC. Translation gives CASSPGLAVSKTSSYEQYF.